Presented here are 10 T cell receptor beta chains from one specimen sequenced in a study of cytotoxic CD8 clonotypes in ibrutinib-treated CLL. The data were produced by immunoSEQ multiplex PCR, yet TCRdb's version contains in-frame clones alone and is incomplete. This sample has hundreds of thousands of clones, with around three quarters found just once. Sequencing was performed on PBMCs, taken after 24 months of ibrutinib treatment. These receptors came from a human donor with chronic lymphocytic leukemia.

V and J are TRBV19 and TRBJ1-2; tentatively, D is TRBD1 (6 bases). CDR3 size: 14 residues. Germline V CDR1 and CDR2: LNHDA, SQIVND (reference sequence). Trimming took off 5 bases at V and 3 bases at J, with 13 bases between the two ends. In DNA form, the CDR3 reads TGTGCCAGTAGTCTACAGGGAGTGGACTATGGCTACACCTTC. Protein sequence: CASSLQGVDYGYTF.

V and J are TRBV9 and TRBJ2-1, with no clear D. This CDR3 comprises 12 residues. Trimming took off 1 base at V and 7 bases at J, with 6 bases between the two ends. Germline CDR1 and CDR2: SGDLS and YYNGEE. In nucleotides, the CDR3 is TGTGCCAGCAGCGTATCCTCTAATGAGCAGTTCTTC. Translation gives CASSVSSNEQFF.

J is TRBJ1-4 and V is TRBV9; no definite D call. The CDR3 is made up of 14 amino acids. V lost 4 bases and J lost 12, with 19 bases in between. Germline-derived CDR1 and CDR2 are SGDLS and YYNGEE. The CDR3 DNA reads as TGTGCCAGCAGCCCCCGGGTTCCCGTTGGGGAACTGTTTTTT. This gives the protein CASSPRVPVGELFF.

This chain joins TRBV27 and TRBJ1-1; D is uncertain. CDR3 length equals 17 residues. The germline V gene encodes CDR1 MNHEY and CDR2 SMNVEV (reference sequence). Trimming pared 4 bases from V and 3 bases from J, leaving 21 bases between. The CDR3 bases are TGTGCCAGCAGTTCCCTTGGATTGCGGGGTGTAGACACTGAAGCTTTCTTT. It yields the protein CASSSLGLRGVDTEAFF.

The chain couples TRBV18 to TRBJ2-3; a weak D match, TRBD1 (6 bases). Per the germline V gene, CDR1 is KGHSH and CDR2 is LQKENI. The CDR3 is 13 residues long. V was cut by 6 bases and J by 2 bases, with 9 bases left in between. The CDR3, as DNA: TGTGCCAGCTCTCCAGGGGACACAGATACGCAGTATTTT. This gives the protein CASSPGDTDTQYF.

This clone has just a few counts. The V call is TRBV11-2, the J call TRBJ2-3; D could derive from TRBD1 or TRBD2 (5 bases each). Germline V gene data show CDR1 as SGHAT and CDR2 as FQNNGV. The CDR3 covers 15 residues. V shed 3 bases and J shed 4 bases, with 14 bases lying between them. This CDR3 reads CASSFLGEQPDTQYF. The CDR3 coding sequence is TGTGCCAGCAGCTTTTTGGGGGAGCAGCCAGATACGCAGTATTTT.

The rearrangement links TRBV10-3 to TRBJ1-1; unclear D gene. Germline loops: CDR1 ENHRY, CDR2 SYGVKD. Trimming stripped 7 bases from V and 3 bases from J, with 12 bases between. This CDR3 contains 13 residues. The CDR3 nucleotides read TGTGCCATCAAATTTGGGGAGGACACTGAAGCTTTCTTT. Translating gives CAIKFGEDTEAFF.

The V call is TRBV4-2, the J call TRBJ2-5, with TRBD1 matching 10 bases. J gave up 4 bases and V 3 bases, and 8 bases lay outside the gene matches. The CDR3 sequence is 16 residues long. Germline V gene data show CDR1 as LGHNA and CDR2 as YNFKEQ. CDR3 nucleotides: TGTGCCAGCAGCCAGGGACCGGGACAGGGGTTAGAGACCCAGTACTTC. It is translated as CASSQGPGQGLETQYF.

This rearrangement joins TRBV2 to TRBJ2-1; D not resolved. This CDR3 is 10 amino acids long. Germline V lookup: CDR1 SNHLY, CDR2 FYNNEI. Trimming removed 4 bases at V and 10 bases at J, with 5 bases between. The CDR3 spells CASSGAEQFF. CDR3 in DNA: TGTGCCAGCAGTGGGGCCGAGCAGTTCTTC.

This chain links TRBV18 with TRBJ2-5; D may be TRBD2 (5 bases). Trimming took off 5 bases at V and 11 bases at J, with 12 bases between the two ends. The germline V gene encodes CDR1 KGHSH and CDR2 LQKENI. The CDR3 runs 11 residues. CDR3 protein: CASSGGSTQYF. In nucleotides, the CDR3 is TGTGCCAGCTCAGGCGGGTCTACGCAGTACTTC.